Below are 5 T cell receptor beta chains sequenced from a single sample in a study of spatial heterogeneity in lung cancer. General study results and limits: Counts of expanded intratumoral alpha and beta TCRs tracked tumor mutation counts.

These receptors' targets are unknown. As to time point: sample taken at primary tumor resection. TCRdb called the 5' RACE reads again in MiXCR, with one record for every CDR3 protein. The table includes about a thousand distinct CDR3 sequences, 15% detected once. The material was lung tumor tissue, obtained at surgery. These receptors were obtained from a female donor with early-stage non-small cell lung cancer.

The J gene is TRBJ2-7, the V gene TRBV5-5; D remains unclear. Deletions cut 5 bases from V and 1 base from J, with 7 bases between. The germline gives CDR1 SGHKS, CDR2 YYEKEE (reference sequence). This CDR3 is built from 12 residues. CDR3 nucleotide sequence: TGTGCCAGCAGTACTGAGTCCTACGAGCAGTACTTC. It specifies CASSTESYEQYF.

Within the sample, this clonotype is large. The chain recombines TRBV10-3 with TRBJ2-5; weak D call: TRBD1 (6 bases). Per the germline V gene, CDR1 is ENHRY and CDR2 is SYGVKD. The CDR3 covers 13 residues. Trimming left V 4 bases short and J 3 bases short, with 9 bases between. The CDR3 is CAISARTEETQYF. DNA for the CDR3: TGTGCCATCAGTGCTAGGACAGAAGAGACCCAGTACTTC.

By share, this clonotype ranks as medium-sized (0.01 to 0.1%). V usage is TRBV7-9 and J usage is TRBJ2-7; possible D gene TRBD1, 5 bases. The CDR3 sequence is 14 residues long. V was pared by 5 bases and J by 3 bases, with 14 bases between. In germline, CDR1 is SEHNR, CDR2 FQNEAQ (reference sequence). This chain's CDR3 is CASSPTRQNYEQYF. In DNA, the CDR3 is TGTGCCAGCAGCCCCACACGACAGAACTACGAGCAGTACTTC.

This clonotype is classed as medium-sized. V and J are TRBV20-1 and TRBJ2-1; perhaps D is TRBD1 or TRBD2 (5 bases each). Germline CDR1 and CDR2: DFQATT and SNEGSKA (reference sequence). The CDR3 spans 14 residues. The germline V and J ends were trimmed by 5 bases and 3 bases, with 14 bases remaining between them. The CDR3 DNA reads as TGCAGTGCTCCCGGGGCGGGCGACTACAATGAGCAGTTCTTC. As protein: CSAPGAGDYNEQFF.

The chain carries TRBV28 and TRBJ2-7; D not resolved. The CDR3 spans 12 residues. The germline CDR1 and CDR2 sequences are MDHEN and SYDVKM. Trimming removed 10 bases at V and 7 bases at J, with 17 bases between. CDR3 nucleotide sequence: TGTGCCACCTACACCCCTGATGGGGAGCAGTACTTC. Protein product: CATYTPDGEQYF.